This T cell receptor (beta chain) stems from a study of long-term antiretroviral therapy in people with HIV. At the survey level, the v3.0 immunoSEQ assay was run. For every sample, sequencing targeted about 35,000-50,000 T-cell genomes. Profiled with immunoSEQ multiplex PCR; TCRdb holds only in-frame clones, not every one. The table lists 20,000 to 30,000 clones, 81% of them singletons. Details on this clone: Its antigen is unknown.

Study-level results: No data on ART adherence, viral resistance or therapy changes. Upon ART, diversity increased but remained lower than transplant donor controls. HIV repertoires showed narrower CDR3 length ranges than controls.

There are 11 residues in the CDR3. Looked up from germline, CDR1 is SNHLY and CDR2 is FYNNEI. Material: unsorted PBMCs, obtained at the start of antiretroviral therapy, before treatment. The chain joins TRBV2 to TRBJ2-7; 13 bases are shared with TRBD2. The TCR was taken from a woman under 30 with HIV. As DNA, the CDR3 is TGTGCCAGCAGAGGACTAGCGGGAGAGAGTGTT. Its translation: CASRGLAGESV.